This TCR beta chain was observed in a study of vaccination effects on CD4 cells after COVID-19. Study-wide context: Participants each got two BNT162b2 or mRNA-1273 vaccine doses. Broader study findings: The vaccine-induced clones of healthy vaccinees included only 1 of 255 that cross-reacted with common cold coronaviruses.

With regard to this clone: Its target is not known.

Assay used: immunoSEQ multiplex PCR; TCRdb lists only in-frame clones, some missing. The sample shows about 24,000 clones, 76% of them seen only once. CDR3 length: 15 residues. Trimming pared 0 bases from V and 0 bases from J, leaving 7 bases between. Germline V lookup: CDR1 SGHRS, CDR2 YFSETQ. Within the ViraFEST assay, antigen-specific CD4+ T cells underwent expansion with viral peptide pools prior to sequencing. Having been cultured for less than 13 days, the cells underwent CD4+ T cell isolation. Absence of prior SARS-CoV-2 infection characterized the vaccine recipients, who showed negative nucleocapsid antibodies.

Sequencing was performed on CD4+ T cells from PBMCs cultured with HCoV-NL63 spike peptides, taken before COVID-19 vaccination. The chain couples TRBV5-1 to TRBJ1-5, with D uncertain. The TCR comes from a human donor who received a COVID-19 vaccine. The DNA of the CDR3 is TGCGCCAGCAGCTTGGAAGGGAATAGCAATCAGCCCCAGCATTTT. Protein product: CASSLEGNSNQPQHF.